This TCR beta chain was documented in a study of tumor-infiltrating lymphocytes in primary liver carcinoma. Blood RNA originated from unsorted whole blood, with germline DNA additionally extracted. Of note for this clonotype: At one end the junction does not follow the germline gene, possibly because of a read error.

TCR beta cDNA was prepared out of around 460 ng total RNA by means of a constant-region primer. Slightly modified ARM-PCR, run as three nested multiplex PCR rounds, produced the TCR beta libraries. The two initial PCR rounds, ten to eleven cycles each, used TRBV1-TRBV30 forward and C-beta reverse primers. TCRdb used MiXCR to reprocess the multiplex PCR reads, holding one entry per CDR3 protein. The profile covers about 330,000 distinct CDR3 sequences, with approximately 65% appearing a single time and about 6% taken by the ten largest. Looked up from germline, CDR1 is SGHAT and CDR2 is FQNNGV. The CDR3 is 13 amino acids.

The chain combines TRBV11-2 with TRBJ2-7; possibly TRBD1 for D (6 bases). Specimen: peripheral blood. This clonotype was obtained from a man between 35 and 55 years old with primary liver carcinoma and hepatitis B virus infection. The DNA for the CDR3 is TGCGTTAGCAGCTCCAACGCCAGGACAGCCCAGTATTTC. The encoded protein is CVSSSNARTAQYF.